The TCR beta chain under discussion was sequenced for a study of CD8 T cells in Susac syndrome. Patients with Susac syndrome met diagnostic criteria that were recently defined for definite or probable disease. It was with random hexamers that 0.5 to 1 ug RNA was reverse transcribed. TCRdb itself ran the immunoSEQ multiplex PCR reads through MiXCR, one entry per CDR3 protein. The sample carries around 81,000 distinct CDR3 sequences, 85% to 95% recorded once. Input material: CD8+ T cells from PBMCs. The receptor comes from a human donor with Susac syndrome.

The CDR3 is CASSYPRGVSNTGELFF. DNA of the CDR3: TGTGCCAGCAGTTACCCACGAGGGGTCTCCAACACCGGGGAGCTGTTTTTT. The chain recombines TRBV6-5 with TRBJ2-2, with D possibly being TRBD1 or TRBD2 (5 bases each). Germline assignment: CDR1 MNHEY and CDR2 SVGAGI. The ends were cut back, 2 bases at V and 2 bases at J, with 15 bases in the middle. The CDR3 is 17 residues long.